The source of this T cell receptor (beta chain) is a study of blood T cell repertoires in COVID-19 (dated by TCRdb to 2018 to 2021). About the investigation overall: The collaborator samples originated in the United States, Italy and Spain and spanned the acute and convalescent phases of COVID-19. The material from the prospective study consisted of cDNA or gDNA derived from T cells, B-cell-depleted T cells, or PBMCs. Subjects who had been exposed to COVID-19, were actively infected with it, or had recovered from it provided the deeply sampled blood TCRbeta repertoires that made up the dataset. The repertoires were released in a freely available public database intended as a resource for research on the immune response to SARS-CoV-2. The samples were drawn from the first 160 participants of the ongoing ImmuneRACE study and from roughly 1,300 subjects provided by 6 global collaborators. Nearly every sample came with metadata listing a de-identified subject ID, COVID-19 status, age in years and sex. HLA class I and class II types, where available, came from metadata supplied by the sample provider rather than from assay-based typing.

The junction shows trimming of 0 bases on V and 6 bases on J, plus 23 bases between the germline ends. The cysteine opens and the phenylalanine closes a CDR3 of 18 amino acids. Of all the DNA, just the CDR3 is kept, 54 bases in frame from base 1. Per the germline V gene (reference sequence), LGHDT is the CDR1 and YNNKEL is the CDR2. Participants in the prospective study were enrolled through a virtual design, were aged roughly 18 to 100 years, and lived in about two dozen United States geographic areas. To assign participants to cohorts, the prospective study relied on clinical history that participants themselves reported in a screening survey and a study questionnaire. Recovered participants in ImmuneRACE Cohort 3 were defined by two consecutive negative NP/OP PCR tests, clearance by a healthcare professional, or resolution of symptoms. Each participant in the prospective study had whole blood, serum and a nasopharyngeal or oropharyngeal swab collected by mobile phlebotomists. Participants in the prospective study had the option to provide additional blood draws and questionnaires over an approximately 2-month period. Prospective study blood samples were shipped either frozen or at room temperature before DNA extraction.

Details on this clone: Its antigen is currently not known. The input lacks base qualities; no much larger clone sits a single base away.

The immunoSEQ Assay, a bias-controlled multiplex PCR, was used to amplify TCRbeta CDR3 regions from genomic DNA. In the authors' own workflow: Within the assay, amplification of reference gene primers was used to estimate how many nucleated cells each sample contained. To quantify the absolute abundance of each unique TCRbeta CDR3 rearrangement, sequence reads were collapsed and filtered. For each sample, productive Simpson clonality was calculated as the square root of Simpson's diversity index over productive rearrangements. The immuneACCESS repertoire file appears here via TCRdb, limited to in-frame rearrangements. These files lack a portion of the clones; in checked studies, under half of the deficit traces to unresolved V genes, and the cause of the others is not known. V, J and clone size derive from that table, while D and trimming were established from the DNA sequence. This sample comprises fewer than 400,000 clones, approximately 87% of them detected only once. The ten largest clones add up to roughly a tenth of the sample.

General study outcomes and caveats: Clinical and demographic metadata were provided uncurated, with the amount varying by source and participant.

The sequenced material came from PBMCs or T cells enriched from blood (not recorded which). The origin of this receptor is a woman between 50 and 59 years old who had recovered from COVID-19. Recombination connected TRBV3-1 (or the pseudogene TRBV3-2) to TRBJ1-2; matching of 5 bases hints at TRBD1 as the D gene. Read as DNA, the sequence is TGTGCCAGCAGCCAAGAAGGAGGGGAAGGGCCCGACTATGATGGCTACACCTTC. This encodes CASSQEGGEGPDYDGYTF.